The sample holds a few counts of the clone carrying this TCR beta chain. Antigen: not known. The study made its TCR cDNA through 5'RACE template switching. That step introduced a universal primer site along with UMIs. TCRdb fed the 5' RACE reads into MiXCR, producing one record per CDR3 protein. The data contain 150,000 to 200,000 distinct CDR3 sequences, approximately 11% of them singletons. Looked up from germline, CDR1 is SGHTA and CDR2 is FQGTGA. The V end was cut by 3 bases, the J end by 7 bases, with 3 bases between. The CDR3 totals 10 residues. These data originate in a study of T cells after yellow fever vaccination. About the research overall: The authors prepared low-cell-number fractions using SMART-Seq v4 Ultra Low Input. Broader study findings: A small share of clonotypes appeared in both CD4 and CD8 compartments. Post-booster repertoires contained most primary-vaccination clones again (approximately 95% CD4, roughly 90% CD8).

The V call is TRBV7-3, the J call TRBJ1-2; D is ambiguous. The source is a young man who received the YFV17D yellow fever vaccine. Sequences were derived from CD8+ T cells sorted from PBMCs, sampled 15 days after the yellow fever booster vaccination. CDR3 DNA: TGTGCCAGCAGCTTGGGTGGCTACACCTTC. Protein: CASSLGGYTF.